The source of this T cell receptor (beta chain) is a study of Ad26.COV2.S vaccination and SARS-CoV-2 variants. The treatment was: around 19 received Ad26.COV2.S at low or high dose, single or two shots; roughly 5 received placebo; per-sample allocation not given. Sample collection was performed on day 63 after the first vaccine or placebo injection. The length of the CDR3 is 13 residues. V was clipped by 6 bases and J by 3 bases, with 11 bases between them. Per germline, CDR1 SNHLY and CDR2 FYNNEI. Study observations and caveats: The study found similar non-spike TCR breadth in vaccine and placebo recipients.

Data came from immunoSEQ multiplex PCR; TCRdb stores just in-frame clones and leaves some out. The sample consists of about 350,000 clones, approximately 90% of them appearing once. Comment on this clone: As yet, its antigen is unknown.

This sequence was found in a person between 18 and 59 years old who received the Ad26.COV2.S COVID-19 vaccine or a placebo. The chain combines TRBV2 with TRBJ1-1; weak D call: TRBD1 (5 bases). This specimen consisted of peripheral blood, obtained in a trial of Ad26.COV2.S vaccine versus placebo. CDR3 coding DNA: TGTGCCAGCAGGGCCGACAGCTACACTGAAGCTTTCTTT. Translated: CASRADSYTEAFF.